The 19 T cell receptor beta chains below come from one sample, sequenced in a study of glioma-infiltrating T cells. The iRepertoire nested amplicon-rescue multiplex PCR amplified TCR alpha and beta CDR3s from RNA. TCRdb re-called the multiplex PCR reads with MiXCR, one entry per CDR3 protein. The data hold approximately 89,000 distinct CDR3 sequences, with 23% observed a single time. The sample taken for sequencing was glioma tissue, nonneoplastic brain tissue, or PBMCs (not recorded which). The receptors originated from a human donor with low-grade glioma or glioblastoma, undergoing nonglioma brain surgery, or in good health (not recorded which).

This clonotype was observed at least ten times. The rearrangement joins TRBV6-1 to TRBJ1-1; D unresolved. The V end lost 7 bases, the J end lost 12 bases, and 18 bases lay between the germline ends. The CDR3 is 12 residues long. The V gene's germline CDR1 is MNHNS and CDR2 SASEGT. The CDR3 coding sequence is TGTGCCAGCACCAATACAGCCGAACGAACTTTCTTT. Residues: CASTNTAERTFF.

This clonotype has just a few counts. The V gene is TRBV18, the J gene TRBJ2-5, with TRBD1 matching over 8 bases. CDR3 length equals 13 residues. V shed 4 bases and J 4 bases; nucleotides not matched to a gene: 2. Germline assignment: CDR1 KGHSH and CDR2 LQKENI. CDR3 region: CASSQQGAETQYF. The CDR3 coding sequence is TGTGCCAGCTCACAGCAGGGGGCAGAGACCCAGTACTTC.

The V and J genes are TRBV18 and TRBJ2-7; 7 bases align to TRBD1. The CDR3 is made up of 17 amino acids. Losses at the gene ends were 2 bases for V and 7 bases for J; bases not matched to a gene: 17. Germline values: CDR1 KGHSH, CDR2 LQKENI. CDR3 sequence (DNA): TGTGCCAGCTCACCAGACGGACAGGCCAGGCGTAGGCGGGAGCAGTACTTC. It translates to CASSPDGQARRRREQYF.

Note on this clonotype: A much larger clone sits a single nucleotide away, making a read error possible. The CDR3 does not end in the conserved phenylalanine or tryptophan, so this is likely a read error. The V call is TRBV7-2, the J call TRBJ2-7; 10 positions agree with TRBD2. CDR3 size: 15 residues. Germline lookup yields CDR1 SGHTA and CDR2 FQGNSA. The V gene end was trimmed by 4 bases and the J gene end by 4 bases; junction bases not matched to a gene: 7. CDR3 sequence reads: CASSSIAGGRYEQYL. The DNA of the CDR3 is TGTGCCAGCAGCTCCATAGCGGGGGGCCGTTACGAGCAGTACCTC.

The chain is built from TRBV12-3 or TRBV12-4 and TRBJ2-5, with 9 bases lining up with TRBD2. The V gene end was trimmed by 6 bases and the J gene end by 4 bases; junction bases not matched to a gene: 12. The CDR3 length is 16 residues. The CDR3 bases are TGTGCCAGCAGCGTTGACGGACTAGCGAGGGGAGAGACCCAGTACTTC. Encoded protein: CASSVDGLARGETQYF.

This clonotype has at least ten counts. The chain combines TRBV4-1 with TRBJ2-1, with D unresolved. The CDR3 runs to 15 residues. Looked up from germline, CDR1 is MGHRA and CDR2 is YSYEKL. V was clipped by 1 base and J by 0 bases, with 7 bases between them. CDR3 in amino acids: CASSQVAGSYNEQFF. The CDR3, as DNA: TGCGCCAGCAGCCAAGTAGCAGGCTCCTACAATGAGCAGTTCTTC.

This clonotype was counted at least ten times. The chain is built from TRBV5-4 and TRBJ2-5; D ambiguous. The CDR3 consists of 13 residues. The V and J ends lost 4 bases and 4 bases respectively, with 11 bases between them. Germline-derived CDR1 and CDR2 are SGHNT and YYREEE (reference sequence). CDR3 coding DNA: TGTGCCAGCAGCCCTCAACAGCCAGAGACCCAGTACTTC. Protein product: CASSPQQPETQYF. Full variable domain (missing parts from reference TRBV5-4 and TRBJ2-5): ETGVTQSPTHLIKTRGQQVTLRCSSQSGHNTVSWYQQALGQGPQFIFQYYREEENGRGNFPPRFSGLQFPNYSSELNVNALELDDSALYLCASSPQQPETQYFGPGTRLLVL.

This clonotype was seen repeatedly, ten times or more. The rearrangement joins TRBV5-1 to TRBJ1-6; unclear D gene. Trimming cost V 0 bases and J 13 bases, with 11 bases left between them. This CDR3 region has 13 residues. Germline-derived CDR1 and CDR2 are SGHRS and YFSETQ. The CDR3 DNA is TGCGCCAGCAGCTTGGGGCGGTCGGACCCCCTCCACTTT. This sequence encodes CASSLGRSDPLHF.

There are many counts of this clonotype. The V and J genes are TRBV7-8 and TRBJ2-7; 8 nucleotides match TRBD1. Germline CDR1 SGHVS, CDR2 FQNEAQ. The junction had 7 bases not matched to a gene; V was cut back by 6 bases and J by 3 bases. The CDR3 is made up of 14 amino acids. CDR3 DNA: TGTGCCAGCAGTTCCGGGACAGGAGTCTACGAGCAGTACTTC. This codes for CASSSGTGVYEQYF.

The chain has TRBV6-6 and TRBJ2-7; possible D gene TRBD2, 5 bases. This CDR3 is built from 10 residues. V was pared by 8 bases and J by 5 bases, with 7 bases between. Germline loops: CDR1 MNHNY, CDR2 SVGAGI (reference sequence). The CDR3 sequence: CASGSHEQYF. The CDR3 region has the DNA TGTGCCAGCGGGAGTCACGAGCAGTACTTC.

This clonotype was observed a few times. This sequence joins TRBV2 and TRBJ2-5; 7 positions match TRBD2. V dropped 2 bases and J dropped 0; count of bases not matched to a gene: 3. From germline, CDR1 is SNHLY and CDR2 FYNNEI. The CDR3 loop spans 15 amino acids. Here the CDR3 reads CASSEMGTNQETQYF. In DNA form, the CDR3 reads TGTGCCAGCAGTGAAATGGGGACTAACCAAGAGACCCAGTACTTC.

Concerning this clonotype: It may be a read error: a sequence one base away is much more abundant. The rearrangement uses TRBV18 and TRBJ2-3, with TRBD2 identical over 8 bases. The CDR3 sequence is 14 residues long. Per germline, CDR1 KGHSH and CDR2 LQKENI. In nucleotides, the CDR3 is TGTGTCAGCTCCTCTACCGGGAGGGCAGATACGCAGTATTTT. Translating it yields CVSSSTGRADTQYF.

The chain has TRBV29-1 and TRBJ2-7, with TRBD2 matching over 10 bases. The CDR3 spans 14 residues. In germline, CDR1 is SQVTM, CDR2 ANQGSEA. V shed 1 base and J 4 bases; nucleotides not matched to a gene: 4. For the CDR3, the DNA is TGCAGCGTTGAAGCTAGCGGGAGAGGTTACGAGCAGTACTTC. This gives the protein CSVEASGRGYEQYF.

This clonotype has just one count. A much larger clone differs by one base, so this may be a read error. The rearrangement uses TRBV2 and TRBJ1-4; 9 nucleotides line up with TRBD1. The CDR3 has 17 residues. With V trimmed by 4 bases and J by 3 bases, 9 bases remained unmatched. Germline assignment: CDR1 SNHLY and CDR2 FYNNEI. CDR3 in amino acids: CASSATGGGQSNEKLFF. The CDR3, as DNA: TGTGCCAGCAGTGCGACAGGGGGAGGGCAATCTAATGAAAAACTGTTTTTT.

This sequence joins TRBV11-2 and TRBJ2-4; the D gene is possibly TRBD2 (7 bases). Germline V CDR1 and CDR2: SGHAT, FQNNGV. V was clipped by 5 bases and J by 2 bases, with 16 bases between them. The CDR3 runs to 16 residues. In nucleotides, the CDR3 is TGTGCCAGCAGCCCACGGGGGGCCGGGACCAAAAACATTCAGTACTTC. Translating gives CASSPRGAGTKNIQYF.

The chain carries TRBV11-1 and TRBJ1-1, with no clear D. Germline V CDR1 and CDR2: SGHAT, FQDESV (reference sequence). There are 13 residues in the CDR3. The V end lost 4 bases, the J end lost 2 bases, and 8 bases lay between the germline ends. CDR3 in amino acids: CASSSRKNTEAFF. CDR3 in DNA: TGTGCCAGCAGCTCCCGGAAAAACACTGAAGCTTTCTTT.

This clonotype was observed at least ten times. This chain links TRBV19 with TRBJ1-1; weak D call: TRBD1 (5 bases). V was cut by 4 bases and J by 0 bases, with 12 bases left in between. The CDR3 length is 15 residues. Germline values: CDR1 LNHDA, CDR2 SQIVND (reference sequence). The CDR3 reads CASSRQRYMNTEAFF. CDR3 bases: TGTGCCAGTAGTAGACAGCGTTACATGAACACTGAAGCTTTCTTT.

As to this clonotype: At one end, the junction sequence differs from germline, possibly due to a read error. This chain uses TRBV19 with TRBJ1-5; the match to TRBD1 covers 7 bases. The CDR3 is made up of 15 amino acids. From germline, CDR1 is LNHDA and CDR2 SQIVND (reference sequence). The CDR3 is CASSIADRVGQHQHF. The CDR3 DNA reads TGTGCCAGTAGTATAGCTGACAGGGTCGGTCAGCACCAGCATTTT.

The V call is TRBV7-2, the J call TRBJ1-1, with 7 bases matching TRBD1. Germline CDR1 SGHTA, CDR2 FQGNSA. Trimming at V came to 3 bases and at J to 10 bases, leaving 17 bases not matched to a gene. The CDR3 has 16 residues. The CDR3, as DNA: TGTGCCAGCAGCTTGGATAGGGGGCACTTTCCATCAGGAGCTTTCTTT. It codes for CASSLDRGHFPSGAFF.